Presented here are 25 T cell receptor beta chains from one specimen sequenced in a study of regulatory T cells in long-lasting Graves disease. Arm-PCR with iRepertoire HTBI primers amplified the CDR3 regions for these TCR beta libraries. TCRdb redid the calling of the multiplex PCR reads with MiXCR, one entry per CDR3 protein. Here the sample spans roughly 500,000 distinct CDR3 sequences, less than 25% being singletons. Time point: persistent/refractory GD, antithyroid drugs over 5 years with positive TRAb. RNA from PBMCs was the source of the TCR library. The source material was peripheral blood mononuclear cells (PBMCs), sampled when the disease was refractory, from a patient treated with antithyroid drugs. The source is a female donor with Graves disease.

The chain joins TRBV7-9 to TRBJ2-4; 9 bases line up with TRBD1. Germline CDR1 SEHNR, CDR2 FQNEAQ (reference sequence). The trim removed 5 bases at V and 1 base at J, leaving 9 bases unmatched. The CDR3 loop spans 17 amino acids. The CDR3 loop reads CASSPGTGKVAKNIQYF. The CDR3 bases are TGTGCCAGCAGCCCCGGGACAGGGAAAGTGGCCAAAAACATTCAGTACTTC.

This clonotype was seen ten or more times. V and J are TRBV12-3 or TRBV12-4 and TRBJ1-4; 9 bases match TRBD1. The CDR3 has 18 amino acids. The V gene end was trimmed by 5 bases and the J gene end by 5 bases; junction bases not matched to a gene: 15. As DNA, the CDR3 is TGTGCCAGCAGTCTACCCTTACAGGGGGCTTTAGCGAATGAAAAACTGTTTTTT. Translation gives CASSLPLQGALANEKLFF.

The chain employs TRBV20-1 and TRBJ2-4; D ambiguous. The CDR3 covers 13 residues. The V gene lost 3 bases and the J gene lost 8 bases, with 14 bases spanning the gap. Germline V gene sequence: CDR1 DFQATT, CDR2 SNEGSKA (reference sequence). The CDR3 here is CSARSAVIYIQYF. The CDR3 coding sequence is TGCAGTGCTAGGTCGGCGGTAATTTACATTCAGTACTTC.

This clonotype was observed many times. The genes are TRBV9 and TRBJ2-7, with 8 bases lining up with TRBD1. This CDR3 has 14 residues. The germline V gene has CDR1 SGDLS and CDR2 YYNGEE. V was pared by 0 bases and J by 6 bases, with 5 bases of the junction left unmatched. The DNA for the CDR3 is TGTGCCAGCAGCGTAGGACAGGGGTTGTCCGAGCAGTACTTC. Translating it yields CASSVGQGLSEQYF.

Written as DNA, the CDR3 is TGCAGTGCTAGAGGAACTAGCGAAGGTCCCTACGAGCAGTACTTC. It is translated as CSARGTSEGPYEQYF. The chain combines TRBV20-1 with TRBJ2-7; TRBD2 agrees at 7 bases. CDR1 DFQATT and CDR2 SNEGSKA come from the germline V gene (reference sequence). CDR3 size: 15 residues. V trimming: 1 base; J trimming: 2 bases; junction bases outside the gene matches: 8.

This sequence joins TRBV9 and TRBJ2-2; no clear D. Trimming removed 0 bases from V and 12 bases from J, with 6 bases in between. CDR3 length: 11 amino acids. Looked up from germline, CDR1 is SGDLS and CDR2 is YYNGEE. The CDR3 loop reads CASSVGNQLFF. CDR3 coding DNA: TGTGCCAGCAGCGTAGGGAATCAGCTGTTTTTT.

This chain joins TRBV20-1 and TRBJ1-5, with D hard to call. The ends were cut back, 3 bases at V and 3 bases at J, with 6 bases in the middle. This CDR3 spans 12 amino acids. CDR1 is DFQATT and CDR2 is SNEGSKA in the germline V gene (reference sequence). CDR3 DNA sequence: TGCAGTGCTAGTTCGGTCAATCAGCCCCAGCATTTT. The encoded protein is CSASSVNQPQHF.

This clonotype was recorded many times. The chain joins TRBV6-5 to TRBJ2-5; D call uncertain. With 0 bases removed from V and 4 bases from J, the gap between germline ends came to 3 bases. In germline, CDR1 is MNHEY, CDR2 SVGAGI. The CDR3 covers 12 residues. The chain's CDR3 is CASSYSGETQYF. The CDR3 nucleotides read TGTGCCAGCAGTTACTCCGGAGAGACCCAGTACTTC.

J is TRBJ2-2 and V is TRBV5-1, with D possibly TRBD1 on 5 matching bases. CDR3 length: 14 amino acids. CDR1 and CDR2 (germline): SGHRS, YFSETQ. The V and J ends lost 2 bases and 6 bases respectively, with 11 bases between them. The CDR3 nucleotides are TGCGCCAGCAGCTTAGGGGATGCGTCCGGGGAGCTGTTTTTT. This codes for CASSLGDASGELFF.

The sample holds a few counts of this clonotype. The rearrangement joins TRBV19 to TRBJ2-1; 9 bases agree with TRBD2. Germline loops: CDR1 LNHDA, CDR2 SQIVND (reference sequence). The CDR3 covers 16 residues. J gave up 3 bases and V 5 bases, and 8 bases lay outside the gene matches. Written as DNA, the CDR3 is TGTGCCAGTAGTCCCTCCTGGCGGGAGGGCTACAATGAGCAGTTCTTC. Protein sequence: CASSPSWREGYNEQFF.

In the case of this clonotype: An end of the junction differs from the germline gene, which may be a read error. The V gene is TRBV12-3 or TRBV12-4, the J gene TRBJ2-7; D unresolved. The CDR3 loop spans 11 amino acids. In DNA form, the CDR3 reads TGTGCCAGCAGTTCAGCGTCAAAGCCCCACTTC. Residues: CASSSASKPHF.

At least ten counts were recorded for this clonotype. The chain has TRBV4-1 and TRBJ1-1; no firm D call. The V gene's germline CDR1 is MGHRA and CDR2 YSYEKL. The CDR3 contains 15 residues. V gave up 1 base and J gave up 1 base, with 10 bases separating them. Here the CDR3 reads CASSQGPVRNTEAFF. The CDR3 bases are TGCGCCAGCAGCCAAGGCCCAGTCAGGAACACTGAAGCTTTCTTT.

This clonotype was detected many times. The chain recombines TRBV27 with TRBJ2-5, with a possible D match to TRBD2 (5 bases). The V end was cut by 4 bases, the J end by 4 bases, with 13 bases between. The CDR3 spans 14 residues. CDR1 and CDR2 from the germline V gene are MNHEY and SMNVEV (reference sequence). CDR3 sequence: CASSSVVEGETQYF. The CDR3 DNA reads TGTGCCAGCAGTTCGGTGGTTGAGGGAGAGACCCAGTACTTC.

This clonotype was picked up a small number of times. This sequence joins TRBV9 and TRBJ2-5; D may be TRBD2 (6 bases). V was cut by 4 bases and J by 5 bases, with 12 bases left in between. The CDR3 has 13 residues. Germline-derived CDR1 and CDR2 are SGDLS and YYNGEE. The CDR3 sequence: CASSTGVGETQYF. Written as DNA, the CDR3 is TGTGCCAGCAGCACGGGGGTTGGGGAGACCCAGTACTTC.

The chain combines TRBV15 with TRBJ2-7; 9 bases match TRBD1. Germline V CDR1 and CDR2: LNHNV, YYDKDF (reference sequence). The CDR3 is 16 residues long. The V and J ends lost 6 bases and 5 bases, in that order; junction bases with no gene match: 14. In DNA form, the CDR3 reads TGTGCCACCAGGCCGTACCCGGACAGGGGATCCCACGAGCAGTACTTC. Amino acid sequence: CATRPYPDRGSHEQYF.

This clonotype was seen many times. The chain employs TRBV12-3 or TRBV12-4 and TRBJ1-2, with TRBD1 matching 7 bases. The CDR3 spans 12 residues. V dropped 6 bases and J dropped 8; count of bases not matched to a gene: 6. Here the CDR3 DNA reads TGTGCCAGCAGGGGGGACAGCCTGGGCTACACCTTC. This gives the protein CASRGDSLGYTF.

This rearrangement joins TRBV5-5 to TRBJ1-2; D is uncertain. This CDR3 spans 18 amino acids. Per the germline V gene, CDR1 is SGHKS and CDR2 is YYEKEE (reference sequence). V was clipped by 0 bases and J by 2 bases, with 20 bases between them. In DNA, the CDR3 is TGTGCCAGCAGCTTGGGCCCTGCGAGGGCGCGAAAAAACTATGGCTACACCTTC. This translates into CASSLGPARARKNYGYTF.

This clonotype showed up many times. The gene calls are TRBV2 and TRBJ2-2; D is perhaps TRBD2 (5 bases). Germline CDR1 and CDR2: SNHLY and FYNNEI. The CDR3 length is 13 residues. Deletions cut 6 bases from V and 4 bases from J, with 9 bases between. The CDR3 loop reads CASRRASTGELFF. In DNA form, the CDR3 reads TGTGCCAGCAGGCGGGCATCCACCGGGGAGCTGTTTTTT.

This clonotype was seen many times. The chain employs TRBV2 and TRBJ1-5, with D uncertain. CDR1 is SNHLY and CDR2 is FYNNEI in the germline V gene. Trimming shortened V by 2 bases and J by 1 base, and 6 bases separated the two germline ends. CDR3 length: 14 residues. CDR3: CASSESRSNQPQHF. The CDR3 DNA sequence: TGTGCCAGCAGTGAATCCAGAAGCAATCAGCCCCAGCATTTT.

As regards this clonotype: A much larger clonotype is one base distant, so this may be a read error. The rearrangement links TRBV7-8 to TRBJ2-2; D remains ambiguous. The CDR3 is 14 residues long. The germline V gene has CDR1 SGHVS and CDR2 FQNEAQ. CDR3 coding DNA: TGTGCCGGCAGCCTCGGGCCTTACACCGGGGAGCTGTTTTTT. Its translation: CAGSLGPYTGELFF.

This chain uses TRBV6-1 with TRBJ1-5, with D unresolved. CDR1 is MNHNS, CDR2 SASEGT, per germline. V was trimmed by 10 bases and J by 4 bases, leaving 17 bases between them. CDR3 length: 14 residues. The CDR3 nucleotides are TGTGCCATCAGATCCACCGGGAGGAATCAGCCCCAGCATTTT. Translated: CAIRSTGRNQPQHF.

This clonotype was observed a handful of times. The chain joins TRBV11-2 to TRBJ2-3; 7 bases match TRBD1. Germline CDR1 reads SGHAT; CDR2 reads FQNNGV. CDR3 size: 13 residues. V lost 5 bases, J lost 5 bases, and 4 bases stayed unmatched. The CDR3 sequence is CASSMTGLDTQYF. CDR3 in DNA: TGTGCCAGCAGCATGACAGGGTTAGATACGCAGTATTTT.

This clonotype came up many times. Here the CDR3 DNA reads TGTGCCAGCAGTTCGACCCTCATCCGGGACAGGACGAACTATGGCTACACCTTC. It specifies CASSSTLIRDRTNYGYTF. This rearrangement joins TRBV28 to TRBJ1-2; 8 bases fit TRBD1. Germline CDR1 and CDR2: MDHEN and SYDVKM. The CDR3 has 18 amino acids. Trimming removed 4 bases from V and 2 bases from J; junction bases left unmatched: 15.

This chain links TRBV27 with TRBJ2-3, with D unresolved. Trimming shortened V by 0 bases and J by 4 bases, and 8 bases separated the two germline ends. Germline V gives CDR1 MNHEY, CDR2 SMNVEV (reference sequence). The CDR3 covers 14 residues. The DNA of the CDR3 is TGTGCCAGCAGTTTATCCCCTGCATCAGATACGCAGTATTTT. Translating gives CASSLSPASDTQYF.

This clonotype showed up many times. V usage is TRBV5-1 and J usage is TRBJ1-2; D not resolved. The ends were cut back, 5 bases at V and 0 bases at J, with 17 bases in the middle. The CDR3 spans 16 residues. CDR1 SGHRS and CDR2 YFSETQ come from the germline V gene. The CDR3 loop reads CASSRPDLSTNYGYTF. The CDR3 DNA sequence: TGCGCCAGCAGTAGACCAGACCTCTCTACTAACTATGGCTACACCTTC.